The T cell receptor beta chain described here comes from a study of response to subunit inactivated influenza vaccine. General observations from the study: Every seasonal influenza vaccination brings in few new T cells, the authors suggested.

Notes on this clonotype: Its antigen is not known.

Germline CDR1 and CDR2: SQVTM and ANQGSEA. This CDR3 spans 14 amino acids. V lost 0 bases and J 4 bases, leaving 7 bases between the germline ends. TCRdb fed the RT-PCR reads into MiXCR, producing one record per CDR3 protein. The sample records hundreds of thousands of distinct CDR3 sequences, about 11% being singletons. The same data also went into a second study, on T cells expressing NK-cell markers. From that second work: Generation of TCR beta cDNA was performed by 5'RACE template switching incorporating UMIs. Among the eight sequenced donors, seven tested HCMV-seropositive and one tested seronegative.

Sample: PBMCs from blood, taken on the day of vaccination. The V call is TRBV29-1, the J call TRBJ2-6, with D unclear. The TCR comes from a man aged 50-60 years who received an inactivated influenza vaccine. The CDR3 loop is CSVEDQRGANVLTF. The DNA of the CDR3 is TGCAGCGTTGAAGATCAGAGGGGGGCCAACGTCCTGACTTTC. Full variable domain (outside the CDR3, taken from reference TRBV29-1 and TRBJ2-6): SAVISQKPSRDICQRGTSLTIQCQVDSQVTMMFWYRQQPGQSLTLIATANQGSEATYESGFVIDKFPISRPNLTFSTLTVSNMSPEDSSIYLCSVEDQRGANVLTFGAGSRLTVL.